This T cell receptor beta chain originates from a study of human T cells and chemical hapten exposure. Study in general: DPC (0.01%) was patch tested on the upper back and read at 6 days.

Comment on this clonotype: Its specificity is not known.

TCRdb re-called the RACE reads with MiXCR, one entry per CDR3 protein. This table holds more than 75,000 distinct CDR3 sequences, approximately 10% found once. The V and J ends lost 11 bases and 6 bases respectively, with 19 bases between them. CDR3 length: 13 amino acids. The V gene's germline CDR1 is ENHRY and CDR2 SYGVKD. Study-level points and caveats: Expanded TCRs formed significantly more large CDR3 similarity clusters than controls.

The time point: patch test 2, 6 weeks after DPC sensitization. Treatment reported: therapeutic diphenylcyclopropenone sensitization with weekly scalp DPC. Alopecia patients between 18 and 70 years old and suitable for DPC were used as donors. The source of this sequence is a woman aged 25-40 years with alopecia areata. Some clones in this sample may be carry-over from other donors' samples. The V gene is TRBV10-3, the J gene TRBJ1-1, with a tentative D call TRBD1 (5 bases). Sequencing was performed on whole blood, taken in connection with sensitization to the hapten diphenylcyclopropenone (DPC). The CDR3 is CASAGAGTAEAFF. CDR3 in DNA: TGTGCCTCCGCTGGGGCAGGGACGGCTGAAGCTTTCTTT.